This TCR beta chain was sequenced during a study of control samples from healthy donors and cancer patients. From germline, CDR1 is WSHSY and CDR2 SAAADI. V gave up 1 base and J gave up 5 bases; unmatched junction bases: 0. This CDR3 has 13 amino acids. Some clones are missing from TCRdb's copy, which holds only in-frame ones; the method was immunoSEQ multiplex PCR. The sample carries approximately 85,000 clones, approximately 91% recorded once. This clone has only a few counts. V gene TRBV10-2 combines with J gene TRBJ1-1, with 8 bases that match TRBD1. This TCR was recovered from a woman in her fifties or sixties in good health. The sample was blood. This chain's CDR3 is CASSEYRGTEAFF. In nucleotides, the CDR3 is TGCGCCAGCAGTGAGTACAGGGGGACTGAAGCTTTCTTT.